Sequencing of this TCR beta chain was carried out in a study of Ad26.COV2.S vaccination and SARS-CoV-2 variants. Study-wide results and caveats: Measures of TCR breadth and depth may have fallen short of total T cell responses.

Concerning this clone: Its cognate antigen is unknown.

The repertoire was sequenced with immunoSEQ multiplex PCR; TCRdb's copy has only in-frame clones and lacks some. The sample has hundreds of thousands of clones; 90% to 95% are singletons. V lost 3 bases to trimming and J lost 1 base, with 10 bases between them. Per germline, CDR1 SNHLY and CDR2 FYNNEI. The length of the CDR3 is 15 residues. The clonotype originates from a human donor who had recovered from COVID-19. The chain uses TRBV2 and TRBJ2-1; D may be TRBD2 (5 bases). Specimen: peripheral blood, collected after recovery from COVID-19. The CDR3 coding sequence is TGTGCCAGCAGTGAGGACGGAGGATCCTACAATGAGCAGTTCTTC. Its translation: CASSEDGGSYNEQFF.